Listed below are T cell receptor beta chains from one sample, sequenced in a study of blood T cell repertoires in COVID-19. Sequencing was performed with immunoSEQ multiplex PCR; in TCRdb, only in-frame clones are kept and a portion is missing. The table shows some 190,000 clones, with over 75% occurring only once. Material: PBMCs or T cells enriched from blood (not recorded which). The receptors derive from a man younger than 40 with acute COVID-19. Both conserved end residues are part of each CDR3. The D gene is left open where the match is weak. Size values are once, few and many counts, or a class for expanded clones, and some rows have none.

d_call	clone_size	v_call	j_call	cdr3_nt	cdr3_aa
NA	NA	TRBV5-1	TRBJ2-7	TGCGCCAGCAGCTTGGGAAACAGGGAAAGTACCAACGAGCAGTACTTC	CASSLGNRESTNEQYF
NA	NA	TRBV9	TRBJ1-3	TGTGCCAGCAGCACGATGGGAGGGGCGACTGGAAACACCATATATTTT	CASSTMGGATGNTIYF
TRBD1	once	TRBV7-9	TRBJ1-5	TGTGCCAGCACCGCGACAGGGGGCAATCAGCCCCAGCATTTT	CASTATGGNQPQHF
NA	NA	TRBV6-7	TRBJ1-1	TGTGCCGGACCTTCGCAGGGCGCCTTTCTTTACACTGAAGCTTTCTTT	CAGPSQGAFLYTEAFF
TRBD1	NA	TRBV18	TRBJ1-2	TGTGCCAGCTCACCAGACAACACAGGGGTAAGAGGCTACACCTTC	CASSPDNTGVRGYTF
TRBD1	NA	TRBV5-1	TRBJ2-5	TGCGCCAGCAGCTGGGACAGGGGCGGCGAGACCCAGTACTTC	CASSWDRGGETQYF
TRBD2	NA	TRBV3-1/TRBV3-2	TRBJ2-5	TGTGCCAGCAGGCGGGGGGGAGAAGAGACCCAGTACTTC	CASRRGGEETQYF
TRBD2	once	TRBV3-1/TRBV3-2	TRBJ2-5	TGTGCCAGCAGTATAACTAGCGGGGGCTCCGGGACCCAGTACTTC	CASSITSGGSGTQYF
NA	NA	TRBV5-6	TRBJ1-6	TGTGCCAGCAGCGGACAGAACTATAATTCACCCCTCCACTTT	CASSGQNYNSPLHF
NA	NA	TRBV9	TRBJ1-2	TGTGCCAGCAGCCCAGAGAGGGGGGGGACGGCAACCTATGGCTACACCTTC	CASSPERGGTATYGYTF
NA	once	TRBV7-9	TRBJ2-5	TGTGCCAGCAGCTCCCCGACTGAAAAAGAGACCCAGTACTTC	CASSSPTEKETQYF
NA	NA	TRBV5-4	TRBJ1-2	TGTGCCAGCAGCGCCCTCGAAGGGGACAAGTTAAGCTACACCTTC	CASSALEGDKLSYTF
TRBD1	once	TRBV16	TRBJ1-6	TGTGCCAGCAGCCTCCGGGACAGCAATTCACCCCTCCACTTT	CASSLRDSNSPLHF
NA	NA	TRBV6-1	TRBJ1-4	TGTGCCAGCAGTGAGAGGGGGGGTCCTCTTCTTGGCTTGGATGAAAAACTGTTTTTT	CASSERGGPLLGLDEKLFF
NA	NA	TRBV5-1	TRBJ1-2	TGCGCCAGCAGCTTCGGGGGGGCTAACTATGGCTACACCTTC	CASSFGGANYGYTF
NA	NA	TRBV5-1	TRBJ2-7	TGCGCCAGCAGCTCCCCCGGGAGCTACGAGCAGTACTTC	CASSSPGSYEQYF
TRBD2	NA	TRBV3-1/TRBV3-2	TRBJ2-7	TGTGCCAGCAGCCTACTAGCGGGGGGGCCCGTGAGCGAGCAGTACTTC	CASSLLAGGPVSEQYF
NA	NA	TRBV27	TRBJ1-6	TGTGCCAGCAGTCCCTCAGATAATTCACCCCTCCACTTT	CASSPSDNSPLHF
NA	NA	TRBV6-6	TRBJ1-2	TGTGCCAGCAGCCGAAGGGAGCTCTTCTATGGCTACACCTTC	CASSRRELFYGYTF
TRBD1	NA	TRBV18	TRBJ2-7	TGTGCCAGTCACCTCGACAGGGGGCCAGGGGAGCAGTACTTC	CASHLDRGPGEQYF
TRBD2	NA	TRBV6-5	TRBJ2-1	TGTGCCAGCAGTACCCGACTAGCGGGGTGGAATGAGCAGTTCTTC	CASSTRLAGWNEQFF
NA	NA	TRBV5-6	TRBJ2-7	TGTGCCAGCAGCTGGGACACCTACGAGCAGTACTTC	CASSWDTYEQYF
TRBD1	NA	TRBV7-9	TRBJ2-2	TGTGCCAGCAGCACAGAGGACAGGGCGACCGGGGAGCTGTTTTTT	CASSTEDRATGELFF
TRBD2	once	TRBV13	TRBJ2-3	TGTGCCAGCAGCTCCTCCGGGACTAGCGGGGGATATACGCAGTATTTT	CASSSSGTSGGYTQYF
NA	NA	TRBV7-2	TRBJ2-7	TGTGCCAGCAGCTTAGGTTACAGGGTGGACCACGAGCAGTACTTC	CASSLGYRVDHEQYF
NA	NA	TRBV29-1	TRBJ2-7	TGCAGCGTTGTAAGCCCCGAGAGCTCCTACGAGCAGTACTTC	CSVVSPESSYEQYF